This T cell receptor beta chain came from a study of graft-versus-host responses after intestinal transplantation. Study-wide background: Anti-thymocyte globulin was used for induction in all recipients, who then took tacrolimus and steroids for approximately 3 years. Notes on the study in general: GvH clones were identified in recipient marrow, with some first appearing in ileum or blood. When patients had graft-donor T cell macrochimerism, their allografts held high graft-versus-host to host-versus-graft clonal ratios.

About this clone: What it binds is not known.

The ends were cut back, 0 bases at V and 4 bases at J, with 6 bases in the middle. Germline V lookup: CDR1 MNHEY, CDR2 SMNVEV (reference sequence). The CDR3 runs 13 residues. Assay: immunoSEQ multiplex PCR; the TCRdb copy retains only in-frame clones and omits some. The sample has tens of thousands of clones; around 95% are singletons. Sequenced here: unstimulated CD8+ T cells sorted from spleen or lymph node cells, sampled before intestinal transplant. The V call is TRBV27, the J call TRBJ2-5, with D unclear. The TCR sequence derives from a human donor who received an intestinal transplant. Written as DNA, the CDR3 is TGTGCCAGCAGTTTATCGTGGGGAGAGACCCAGTACTTC. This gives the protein CASSLSWGETQYF.